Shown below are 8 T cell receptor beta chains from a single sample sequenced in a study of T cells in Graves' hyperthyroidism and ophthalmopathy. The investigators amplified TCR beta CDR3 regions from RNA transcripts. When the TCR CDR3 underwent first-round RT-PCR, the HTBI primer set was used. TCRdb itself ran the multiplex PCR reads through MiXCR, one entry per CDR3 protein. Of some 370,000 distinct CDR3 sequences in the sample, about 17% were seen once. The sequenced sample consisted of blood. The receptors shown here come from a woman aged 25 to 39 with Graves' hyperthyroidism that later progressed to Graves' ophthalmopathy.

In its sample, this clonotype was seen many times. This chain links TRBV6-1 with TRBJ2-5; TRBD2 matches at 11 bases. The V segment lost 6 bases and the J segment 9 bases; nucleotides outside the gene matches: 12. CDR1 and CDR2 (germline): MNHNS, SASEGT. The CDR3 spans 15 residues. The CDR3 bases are TGTGCCAGCAGGTTGACTAGCGGGACGCGAAGGTCCCAGTACTTC. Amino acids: CASRLTSGTRRSQYF.

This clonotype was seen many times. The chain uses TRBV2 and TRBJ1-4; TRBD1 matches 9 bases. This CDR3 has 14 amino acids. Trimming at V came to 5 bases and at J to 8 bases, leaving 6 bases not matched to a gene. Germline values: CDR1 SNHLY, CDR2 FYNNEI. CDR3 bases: TGTGCCAGCAGTACCGACAGGGGGAACGAAAAACTGTTTTTT. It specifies CASSTDRGNEKLFF.

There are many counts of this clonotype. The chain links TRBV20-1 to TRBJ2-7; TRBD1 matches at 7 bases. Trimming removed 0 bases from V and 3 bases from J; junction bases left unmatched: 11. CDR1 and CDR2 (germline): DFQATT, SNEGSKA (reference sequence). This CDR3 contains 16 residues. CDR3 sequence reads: CSARDTTGQLIYEQYF. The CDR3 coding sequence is TGCAGTGCTAGAGATACAACGGGACAGCTGATCTACGAGCAGTACTTC.

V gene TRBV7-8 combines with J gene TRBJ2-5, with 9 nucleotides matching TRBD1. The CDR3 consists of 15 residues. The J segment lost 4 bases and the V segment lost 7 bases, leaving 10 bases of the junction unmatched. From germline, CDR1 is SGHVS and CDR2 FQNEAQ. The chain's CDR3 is CASTNRGQGRETQYF. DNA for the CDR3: TGTGCCAGCACAAATCGAGGACAGGGGCGAGAGACCCAGTACTTC.

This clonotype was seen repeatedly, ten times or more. The CDR3 coding sequence is TGTGCCTGGAGTGTAAGGGGTAGTGCCTACAATGAGCAGTTCTTC. This encodes CAWSVRGSAYNEQFF. The gene calls are TRBV30 and TRBJ2-1; perhaps TRBD1 as D (5 bases). Germline assignment: CDR1 GTSNPN and CDR2 SVGIG (reference sequence). This CDR3 has 15 amino acids. Trimming took 0 bases from V and 2 from J, leaving 11 bases between them. Drawing the rest from reference TRBV30 and TRBJ2-1, the complete variable domain is SQTIHQWPATLVQPVGSPLSLECTVEGTSNPNLYWYRQAAGRGLQLLFYSVGIGQISSEVPQNLSASRPQDRQFILSSKKLLLSDSGFYLCAWSVRGSAYNEQFFGPGTRLTVL.

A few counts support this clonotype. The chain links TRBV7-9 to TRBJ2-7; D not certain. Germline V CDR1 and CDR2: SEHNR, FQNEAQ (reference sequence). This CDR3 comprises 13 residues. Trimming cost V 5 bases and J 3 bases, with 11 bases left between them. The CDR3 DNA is TGTGCCAGCAGCCCGGTCCCCAGCTACGAGCAGTACTTC. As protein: CASSPVPSYEQYF.

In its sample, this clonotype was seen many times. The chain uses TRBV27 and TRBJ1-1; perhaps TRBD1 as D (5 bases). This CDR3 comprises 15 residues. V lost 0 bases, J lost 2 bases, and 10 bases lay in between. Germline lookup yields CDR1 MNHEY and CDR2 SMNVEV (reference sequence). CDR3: CASSLSGGFNTEAFF. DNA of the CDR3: TGTGCCAGCAGTTTATCGGGGGGTTTTAACACTGAAGCTTTCTTT.

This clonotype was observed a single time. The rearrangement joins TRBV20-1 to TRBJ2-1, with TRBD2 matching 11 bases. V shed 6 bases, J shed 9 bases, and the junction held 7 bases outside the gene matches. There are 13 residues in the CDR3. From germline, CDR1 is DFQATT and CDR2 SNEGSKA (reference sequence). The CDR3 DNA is TGCAGTGCCTTGGCACTAGCGGGAGCTGAGCAGTTCTTC. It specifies CSALALAGAEQFF.